Following are 17 T cell receptor beta chains from one sample sequenced in a study of blood T cell repertoires in COVID-19. Using immunoSEQ multiplex PCR, the repertoire was profiled, and TCRdb retains in-frame clones only, with some absent. The profile shows some 150,000 clones, almost 85% of them singletons. The source material was peripheral blood. The receptors stem from a man aged 40-50 years who had recovered from COVID-19.

V usage is TRBV11-3 and J usage is TRBJ1-5; D remains unclear. The CDR3 has 15 amino acids. With 1 base removed from V and 0 bases from J, the gap between germline ends came to 7 bases. Germline V CDR1 and CDR2: SGHNT, YENEEA. In DNA, the CDR3 is TGTGCCAGCAGCTTAGTCGGACTTAGCAATCAGCCCCAGCATTTT. It translates to CASSLVGLSNQPQHF.

The rearrangement uses TRBV6-5 and TRBJ2-3, with D uncertain. Germline values: CDR1 MNHEY, CDR2 SVGAGI. There are 14 residues in the CDR3. V was cut by 6 bases and J by 2 bases, with 12 bases left in between. As DNA, the CDR3 is TGTGCCAGCAGAGAGGTTGCGGACACAGATACGCAGTATTTT. It specifies CASREVADTDTQYF.

V and J are TRBV15 and TRBJ1-3; 9 nucleotides match TRBD1. The CDR3 is 16 residues long. V lost 6 bases to trimming and J lost 0 bases; unmatched junction nucleotides: 6. In germline, CDR1 is LNHNV, CDR2 YYDKDF (reference sequence). The CDR3 sequence: CATSPDRGYSGNTIYF. The CDR3 nucleotides are TGTGCCACCAGTCCGGACAGGGGATACTCTGGAAACACCATATATTTT.

This chain joins TRBV11-2 and TRBJ2-4, with a tentative D call TRBD2 (6 bases). The CDR3 covers 14 residues. V gave up 3 bases and J gave up 3 bases, with 9 bases separating them. Looked up from germline, CDR1 is SGHAT and CDR2 is FQNNGV. In DNA form, the CDR3 reads TGTGCCAGCAGCTTGGGACTTAACAAAAACATTCAGTACTTC. It yields the protein CASSLGLNKNIQYF. Full variable domain (missing parts from reference TRBV11-2 and TRBJ2-4): EAGVAQSPRYKIIEKRQSVAFWCNPISGHATLYWYQQILGQGPKLLIQFQNNGVVDDSQLPKDRFSAERLKGVDSTLKIQPAKLEDSAVYLCASSLGLNKNIQYFGAGTRLSVL.

The V and J genes are TRBV6-4 and TRBJ2-3; 9 bases align to TRBD2. The CDR3 has 15 residues. J lost 5 bases, V lost 5 bases, and 8 bases had no gene match. CDR1 is MRHNA, CDR2 SNTAGT, per germline. The chain's CDR3 is CASSSGGGAGDTQYF. CDR3 nucleotides: TGTGCCAGCAGTTCTGGCGGGGGGGCTGGAGATACGCAGTATTTT.

The chain is built from TRBV13 and TRBJ2-5; 7 bases map to TRBD1. The CDR3 sequence is 14 residues long. Per the germline V gene, CDR1 is PRHDT and CDR2 is FYEKMQ (reference sequence). J was trimmed by 2 bases and V by 5 bases; bases with no gene match: 5. The CDR3 protein is CASSLARGQETQYF. CDR3 coding DNA: TGTGCCAGCAGCCTCGCCAGGGGGCAAGAGACCCAGTACTTC.

The rearrangement joins TRBV19 to TRBJ1-4; no firm D call. Germline V gene lookup returns CDR1 LNHDA and CDR2 SQIVND (reference sequence). The V gene lost 3 bases and the J gene lost 7 bases, with 9 bases spanning the gap. This CDR3 has 13 amino acids. CDR3 in amino acids: CASSIGVSEKLFF. The DNA for the CDR3 is TGTGCCAGTAGTATCGGAGTGAGTGAAAAACTGTTTTTT.

This chain links TRBV30 with TRBJ1-4; D may be TRBD1 (5 bases). CDR3 length: 15 residues. Trimming took 3 bases from V and 6 from J, leaving 17 bases between them. CDR1 and CDR2 (germline): GTSNPN, SVGIG (reference sequence). The CDR3 protein is CAWSGLGGGDEKLFF. For the CDR3, the DNA is TGTGCCTGGAGCGGGTTAGGAGGAGGGGATGAAAAACTGTTTTTT.

In this sample, this clone turned up once. The chain is built from TRBV7-9 and TRBJ1-1, with 8 bases aligning to TRBD1. The CDR3 covers 12 residues. The germline V gene has CDR1 SEHNR and CDR2 FQNEAQ (reference sequence). Germline trimming cut 4 bases from V and 8 bases from J; bases unmatched to any gene: 3. CDR3 nucleotide sequence: TGTGCCAGCAGCTCTAGGACAGGGGAAGCTTTCTTT. It translates to CASSSRTGEAFF.

Remarks on this clone: The sample contains more than one DNA sequence encoding this CDR3. The gene calls are TRBV7-2 and TRBJ1-5; 7 nucleotides agree with TRBD1. Losses at the gene ends were 2 bases for V and 7 bases for J; bases not matched to a gene: 2. CDR3 length: 13 amino acids. CDR1 is SGHTA, CDR2 FQGNSA, per germline. The CDR3 DNA reads TGTGCCAGCAGCTTACAGGGGGGCCAGCCCCAGCATTTT. Translation gives CASSLQGGQPQHF.

V and J are TRBV7-8 and TRBJ2-2; TRBD1 matches 11 bases. V was clipped by 5 bases and J by 7 bases; unmatched bases: 3. Per germline, CDR1 SGHVS and CDR2 FQNEAQ. The CDR3 extends over 14 amino acids. CDR3 DNA sequence: TGTGCCAGCAGCCCCGGGACAGGGGGCGGGGAGCTGTTTTTT. It codes for CASSPGTGGGELFF.

This clone appeared a few times. The chain couples TRBV9 to TRBJ1-1, with a tentative D call TRBD1 (5 bases). Per the germline V gene, CDR1 is SGDLS and CDR2 is YYNGEE. Trimming took off 0 bases at V and 4 bases at J, with 7 bases between the two ends. The CDR3 is made up of 13 amino acids. CDR3 nucleotide sequence: TGTGCCAGCAGCGTAGAGACAGCCACTGAAGCTTTCTTT. It is translated as CASSVETATEAFF.

The CDR3 spells CASSRRFGQPQHF. The DNA for the CDR3 is TGTGCCAGCAGTCGGAGGTTCGGTCAGCCCCAGCATTTT. The rearrangement uses TRBV6-2 or TRBV6-3 and TRBJ1-5; D is unresolved. The CDR3 spans 13 residues. Trimming pared 5 bases from V and 6 bases from J, leaving 11 bases between. Germline assignment: CDR1 MNHEY and CDR2 SVGEGT.

The gene calls are TRBV24-1 and TRBJ1-2, with D tentatively TRBD1 (6 bases). The germline V and J ends were trimmed by 4 bases and 4 bases, with 15 bases remaining between them. The CDR3 runs 15 residues. Germline V lookup: CDR1 KGHDR, CDR2 SFDVKD. CDR3 sequence reads: CATSDPSGQTYGYTF. Here the CDR3 DNA reads TGTGCCACCAGTGACCCTAGTGGACAGACCTATGGCTACACCTTC.

This chain joins TRBV15 and TRBJ2-3; a possible D gene is TRBD1 (5 bases). Trimming took off 0 bases at V and 1 base at J, with 11 bases between the two ends. The germline V gene encodes CDR1 LNHNV and CDR2 YYDKDF (reference sequence). The CDR3 contains 16 residues. CDR3 nucleotides: TGTGCCACCAGCAGAGATCAGGGTCAGGGCACAGATACGCAGTATTTT. Its protein product is CATSRDQGQGTDTQYF.

The chain couples TRBV2 to TRBJ1-2; 7 bases match TRBD1. The CDR3 has 15 residues. J gave up 7 bases and V 5 bases, and 13 bases lay outside the gene matches. Per germline, CDR1 SNHLY and CDR2 FYNNEI. The CDR3 loop reads CASSPLTGKGGGYTF. CDR3 DNA sequence: TGTGCCAGCAGTCCCTTGACAGGGAAGGGCGGTGGCTACACCTTC.

The V gene is TRBV6-2 or TRBV6-3, the J gene TRBJ2-1; possibly TRBD1 for D (6 bases). Per the germline V gene, CDR1 is MNHEY and CDR2 is SVGEGT. The CDR3 is 13 amino acids. Trimming cost V 2 bases and J 10 bases, with 12 bases left between them. Here the CDR3 DNA reads TGTGCCAGCAGTTACATGACAGGTGAAGAGCAGTTCTTC. Its translation: CASSYMTGEEQFF.